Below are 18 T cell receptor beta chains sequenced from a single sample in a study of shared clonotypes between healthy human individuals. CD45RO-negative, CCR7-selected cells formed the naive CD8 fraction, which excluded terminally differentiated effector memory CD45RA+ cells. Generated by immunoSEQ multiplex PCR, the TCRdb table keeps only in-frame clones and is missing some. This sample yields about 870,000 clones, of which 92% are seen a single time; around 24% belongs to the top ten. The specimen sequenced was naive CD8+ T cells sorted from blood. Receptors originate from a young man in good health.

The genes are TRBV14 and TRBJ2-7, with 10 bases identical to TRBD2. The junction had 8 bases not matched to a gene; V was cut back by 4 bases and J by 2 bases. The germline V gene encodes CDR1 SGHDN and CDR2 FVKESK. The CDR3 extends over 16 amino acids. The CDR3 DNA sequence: TGTGCCAGCAGCCCAATGGTAAGCGGGAGGGCCTACGAGCAGTACTTC. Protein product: CASSPMVSGRAYEQYF. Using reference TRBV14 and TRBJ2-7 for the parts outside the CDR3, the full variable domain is EAGVTQFPSHSVIEKGQTVTLRCDPISGHDNLYWYRRVMGKEIKFLLHFVKESKQDESGMPNNRFLAERTGGTYSTLKVQPAELEDSGVYFCASSPMVSGRAYEQYFGPGTRLTVT.

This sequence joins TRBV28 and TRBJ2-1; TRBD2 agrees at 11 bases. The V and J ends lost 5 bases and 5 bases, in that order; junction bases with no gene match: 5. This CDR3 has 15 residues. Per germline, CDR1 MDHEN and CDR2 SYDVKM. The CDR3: CASSTLAGVDNEQFF. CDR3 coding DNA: TGTGCCAGCAGTACACTAGCGGGAGTGGACAATGAGCAGTTCTTC.

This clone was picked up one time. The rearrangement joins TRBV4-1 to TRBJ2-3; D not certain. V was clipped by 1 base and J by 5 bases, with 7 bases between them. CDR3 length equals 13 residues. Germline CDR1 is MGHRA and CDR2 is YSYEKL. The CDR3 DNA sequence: TGCGCCAGCAGCCAAGCCCCCCTAGATACGCAGTATTTT. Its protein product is CASSQAPLDTQYF.

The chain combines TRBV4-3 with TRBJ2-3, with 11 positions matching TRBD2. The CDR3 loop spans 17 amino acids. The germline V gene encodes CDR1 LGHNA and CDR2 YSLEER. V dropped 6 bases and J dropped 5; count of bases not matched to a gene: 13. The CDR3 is CASSHDSLAGGGDTQYF. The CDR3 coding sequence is TGCGCCAGCAGTCACGACTCCTTAGCGGGAGGGGGAGATACGCAGTATTTT.

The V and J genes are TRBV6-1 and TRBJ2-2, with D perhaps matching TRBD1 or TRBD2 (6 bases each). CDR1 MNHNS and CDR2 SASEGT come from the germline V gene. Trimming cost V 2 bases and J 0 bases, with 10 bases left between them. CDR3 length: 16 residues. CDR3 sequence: CASSEKGGTNTGELFF. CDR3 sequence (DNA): TGTGCCAGCAGTGAAAAGGGGGGAACGAACACCGGGGAGCTGTTTTTT.

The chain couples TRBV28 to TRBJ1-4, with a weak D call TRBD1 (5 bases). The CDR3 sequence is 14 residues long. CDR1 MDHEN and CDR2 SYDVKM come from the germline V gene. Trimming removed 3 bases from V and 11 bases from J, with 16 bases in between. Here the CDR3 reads CASSLTGRLRKLFF. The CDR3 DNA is TGTGCCAGCAGTTTGACGGGGCGGCTTCGCAAACTGTTTTTT.

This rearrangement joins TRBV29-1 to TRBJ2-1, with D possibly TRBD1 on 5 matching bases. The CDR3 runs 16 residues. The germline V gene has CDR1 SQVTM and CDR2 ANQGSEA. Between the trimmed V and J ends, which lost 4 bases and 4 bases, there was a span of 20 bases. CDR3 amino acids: CSVVTGMTAPYNEQFF. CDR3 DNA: TGCAGCGTTGTTACAGGAATGACCGCCCCTTACAATGAGCAGTTCTTC.

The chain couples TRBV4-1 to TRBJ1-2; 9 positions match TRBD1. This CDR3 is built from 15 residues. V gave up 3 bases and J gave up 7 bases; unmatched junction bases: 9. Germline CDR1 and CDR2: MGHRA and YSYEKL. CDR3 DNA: TGCGCCAGCAGCCAGAGAACAGGGGGCGGCGGTGGCTACACCTTC. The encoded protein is CASSQRTGGGGGYTF.

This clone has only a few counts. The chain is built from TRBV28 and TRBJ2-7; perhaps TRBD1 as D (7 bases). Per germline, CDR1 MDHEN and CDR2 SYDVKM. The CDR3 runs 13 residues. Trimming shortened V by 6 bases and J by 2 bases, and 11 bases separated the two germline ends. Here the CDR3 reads CASSPRGAYEQYF. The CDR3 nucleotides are TGTGCCAGCAGCCCCAGGGGGGCCTACGAGCAGTACTTC.

CDR3 sequence: CATSRETGNSYEQYF. CDR3 sequence (DNA): TGTGCCACCAGCAGAGAGACAGGGAACTCCTACGAGCAGTACTTC. The chain couples TRBV15 to TRBJ2-7; 7 positions agree with TRBD1. The germline gives CDR1 LNHNV, CDR2 YYDKDF (reference sequence). This CDR3 has 15 residues. The ends lost 0 bases at V and 0 bases at J; junction bases unmatched: 2.

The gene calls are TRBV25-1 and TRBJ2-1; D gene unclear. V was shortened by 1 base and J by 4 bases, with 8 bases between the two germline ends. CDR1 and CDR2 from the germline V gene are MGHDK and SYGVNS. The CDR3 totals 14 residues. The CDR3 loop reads CASSESVDYNEQFF. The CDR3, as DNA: TGTGCCAGCAGTGAATCTGTGGATTACAATGAGCAGTTCTTC.

CDR3 in DNA: TGTGCCAGCAGCGTAGGATTATCCAGTGAAAAACTGTTTTTT. Translation gives CASSVGLSSEKLFF. This chain connects TRBV5-5 to TRBJ1-4; D is ambiguous. The CDR3 covers 14 residues. V was clipped by 4 bases and J by 7 bases, with 14 bases between them. The germline V gene has CDR1 SGHKS and CDR2 YYEKEE (reference sequence). Supplemented by reference TRBV5-5 and TRBJ1-4, the full variable domain reads DAGVTQSPTHLIKTRGQQVTLRCSPISGHKSVSWYQQVLGQGPQFIFQYYEKEERGRGNFPDRFSARQFPNYSSELNVNALLLGDSALYLCASSVGLSSEKLFFGSGTQLSVL.

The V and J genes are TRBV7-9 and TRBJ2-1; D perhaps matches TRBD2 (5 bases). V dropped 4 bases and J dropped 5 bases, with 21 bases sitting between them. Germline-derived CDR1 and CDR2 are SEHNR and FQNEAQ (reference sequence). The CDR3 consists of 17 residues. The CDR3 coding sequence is TGTGCCAGCAGCTCCCTAGCATACCCAAATAGGAACAATGAGCAGTTCTTC. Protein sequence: CASSSLAYPNRNNEQFF.

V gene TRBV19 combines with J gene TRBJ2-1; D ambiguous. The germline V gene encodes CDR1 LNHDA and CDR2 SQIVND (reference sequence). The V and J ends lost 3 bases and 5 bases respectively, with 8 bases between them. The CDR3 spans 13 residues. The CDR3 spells CASSMIPDNEQFF. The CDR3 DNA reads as TGTGCCAGTAGTATGATTCCAGACAATGAGCAGTTCTTC.

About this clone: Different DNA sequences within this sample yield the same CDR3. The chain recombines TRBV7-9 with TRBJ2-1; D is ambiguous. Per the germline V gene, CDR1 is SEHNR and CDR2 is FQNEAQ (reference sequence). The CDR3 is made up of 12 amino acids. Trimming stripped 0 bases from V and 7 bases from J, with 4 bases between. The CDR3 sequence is CASSLALNEQFF. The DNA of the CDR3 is TGTGCCAGCAGCTTAGCGCTTAATGAGCAGTTCTTC.

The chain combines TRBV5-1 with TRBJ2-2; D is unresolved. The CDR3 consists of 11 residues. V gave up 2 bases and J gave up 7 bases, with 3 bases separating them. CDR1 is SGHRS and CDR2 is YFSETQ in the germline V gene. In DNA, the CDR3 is TGCGCCAGCAGCTTTGGCGGGGAGCTGTTTTTT. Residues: CASSFGGELFF.

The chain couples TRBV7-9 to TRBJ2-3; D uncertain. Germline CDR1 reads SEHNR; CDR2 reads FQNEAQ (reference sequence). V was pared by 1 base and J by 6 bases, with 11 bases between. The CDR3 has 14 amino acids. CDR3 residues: CASSLEAVGDTQYF. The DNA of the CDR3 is TGTGCCAGCAGCTTAGAGGCGGTGGGGGATACGCAGTATTTT.

In nucleotides, the CDR3 is TGTGCCAGCAGCCACTCGGGGCCAGCGGGAGCCTACGAGCAGTACTTC. It codes for CASSHSGPAGAYEQYF. The rearrangement links TRBV9 to TRBJ2-7; TRBD2 matches at 8 bases. Germline CDR1 SGDLS, CDR2 YYNGEE. This CDR3 is 16 amino acids long. Trimming removed 4 bases from V and 2 bases from J; junction bases left unmatched: 11.